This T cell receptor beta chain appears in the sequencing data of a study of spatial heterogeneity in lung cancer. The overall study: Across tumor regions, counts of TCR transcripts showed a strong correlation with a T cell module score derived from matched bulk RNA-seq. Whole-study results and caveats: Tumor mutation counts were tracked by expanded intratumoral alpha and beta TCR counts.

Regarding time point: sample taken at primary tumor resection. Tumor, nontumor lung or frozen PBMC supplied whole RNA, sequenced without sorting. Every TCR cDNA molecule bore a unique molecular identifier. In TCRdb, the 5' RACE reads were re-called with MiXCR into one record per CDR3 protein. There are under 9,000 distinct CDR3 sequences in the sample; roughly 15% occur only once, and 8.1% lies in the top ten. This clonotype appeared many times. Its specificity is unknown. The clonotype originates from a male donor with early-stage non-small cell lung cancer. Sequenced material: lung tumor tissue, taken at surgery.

CDR3 protein: CSVLGREGSKPQHF. For the CDR3, the DNA is TGCAGTGTTCTCGGCAGGGAGGGATCGAAGCCCCAGCATTTT. The chain recombines TRBV20-1 with TRBJ1-5; D possibly corresponds to TRBD1 (5 bases). The CDR3 sequence is 14 residues long. V shed 7 bases and J shed 8 bases, with 21 bases lying between them. Germline V gene sequence: CDR1 DFQATT, CDR2 SNEGSKA (reference sequence).